The clone carrying this T cell receptor beta chain was detected once. The data originate from a study of blood T cell repertoires in COVID-19. Overall study: COVID-19 samples, acute and convalescent, were from the United States, Italy and Spain. T cells, B-cell-depleted T cells, or PBMCs supplied cDNA or gDNA.

Original processing notes: Amplification of reference gene primers provided the estimated nucleated cell counts. Profiled with immunoSEQ multiplex PCR; TCRdb holds only in-frame clones, not every one. V and J calls and clone size are as listed in that table; D and trimming were resolved from the DNA. The data hold around 63,000 clones, with about nine tenths observed a single time. The CDR3 covers 15 residues. Per the germline V gene, CDR1 is MNHEY and CDR2 is SVGAGI. Trimming cost V 6 bases and J 6 bases; bases outside gene matches: 11. This chain links TRBV6-5 with TRBJ2-5; 9 bases map to TRBD1. The clonotype comes from a woman at least 80 years old with acute or convalescent COVID-19. The sample consisted of peripheral blood. The CDR3 coding sequence is TGTGCCAGCAGACAGGAGGACAGGGGTCAGAAGACCCAGTACTTC. It translates to CASRQEDRGQKTQYF.